The rows below give T cell receptor beta chains drawn from one sample of a study of T cell repertoires in cytomegalovirus infection. TCRdb called the reads again in MiXCR, with one record for every CDR3 protein. Here the sample spans just over 300,000 distinct CDR3 sequences, roughly 15% being singletons. Sequences were obtained from PBMCs. The receptors were gathered from a human donor in good health (CMV status not recorded). Some clones in this sample may be carry-over from other donors' samples. Each CDR3 is given with its conserved first and last residue. A D gene is named only where the DNA matches it firmly. Size is stated for part of the rows, as once, few or many counts, or as a class when the clone is expanded.

TRBJ1-2 TRBV12-3/TRBV12-4 NA NA TGTGCCAGCAGTCCGGTGGGTCCTCTCTATGGCTACACCTTC CASSPVGPLYGYTF
TRBJ1-1 TRBV29-1 few NA TGCAGCGCCTCGGACAGAGAGAACACTGAAGCTTTCTTT CSASDRENTEAFF
TRBJ2-7 TRBV4-1 once NA TGCGCCAGCAGCCAAGTTGGGGGCGAGCAGTACTTC CASSQVGGEQYF
TRBJ1-2 TRBV12-3/TRBV12-4 few NA TGTGCCAGCAGTTATTCGGACATCTTGGATGGCTACACCTTC CASSYSDILDGYTF
TRBJ2-2 TRBV28 many NA TGTGCCAGCAGTGCCCGAGCCGGGGAGCTGTTTTTT CASSARAGELFF
TRBJ2-2 TRBV25-1 few NA TGTGCCAGTGTAGGGTCGCAGGACACCGGGGAGCTGTTTTTT CASVGSQDTGELFF
TRBJ1-6 TRBV3-1 few TRBD1 TGTGCCAGCAGACAATACAGGGGGGAGTATAATTCACCCCTCCACTTT CASRQYRGEYNSPLHF
TRBJ2-3 TRBV6-6 NA NA TGTGCCAGCTTTGCCGCCGAGGGGCAATATACGCAGTATTTT CASFAAEGQYTQYF
TRBJ2-1 TRBV4-1 NA TRBD1 TGCGCCAGCAGCCAGCCGACAGGGGCCGGCCACAATGAGCAGTTCTTC CASSQPTGAGHNEQFF
TRBJ1-6 TRBV6-5 NA TRBD1 TGTGCCAGCAGTTACGGACGAGCAGGGGGCTATTCACCCCTCCACTTT CASSYGRAGGYSPLHF
TRBJ1-5 TRBV18 NA NA TGTGCCAGCTCACCACTTTATGAGGGCAATCAGCCCCAGCATTTT CASSPLYEGNQPQHF
TRBJ1-5 TRBV7-2 many NA TGTGCCAGCAGCCCCCTACGGGGCAATCAGCCCCAGCATTTT CASSPLRGNQPQHF
TRBJ1-4 TRBV4-1 many NA TGCGCCAGCAGCCAAGATACTGAAAAACTGTTTTTT CASSQDTEKLFF
TRBJ1-2 TRBV5-1 NA TRBD1 TGCGCCAGCAGCTCGGACAGGGACTATGGCTACACCTTC CASSSDRDYGYTF
TRBJ1-1 TRBV7-3 many TRBD1 TGTGCCAGCAGCGGGACAGGGACTGAAGCTTTCTTT CASSGTGTEAFF
TRBJ2-2 TRBV2 NA NA TGTGCCAGCAGTCTCCTAGATCGGGGCGGGGAGCTGTTTTTT CASSLLDRGGELFF
TRBJ2-7 TRBV5-4 few NA TGTGCCAGCAGCCGGGTAGACTCCTACGAGCAGTACTTC CASSRVDSYEQYF
TRBJ1-1 TRBV27 NA NA TGTGCCAGCAGTTTATCGCGGGGAACCGACACTGAAGCTTTCTTT CASSLSRGTDTEAFF
TRBJ1-5 TRBV15 NA NA TGTGCCACCAGCAGAGATAGTCCGTTGGGGTCGCGGGGTCAAACTCAGCCCCAGCATTTT CATSRDSPLGSRGQTQPQHF
TRBJ1-4 TRBV18 NA NA TGTGCCAGCTCACCGACAGTCAACAGTGAAAAACTGTTTTTT CASSPTVNSEKLFF
TRBJ1-2 TRBV28 NA TRBD1 TGTGCCAGCAGTTTCCCGGGGACAGGGGTTAACTATGGCTACACCTTC CASSFPGTGVNYGYTF
TRBJ1-1 TRBV20-1 few NA TGCAGTGCCCCTCGGGAGACGAGCACTGAAGCTTTCTTT CSAPRETSTEAFF
TRBJ2-7 TRBV6-1 NA NA TGTGCCAGCATCGACGGCCTGGGGGTTTACGAGCAGTACTTC CASIDGLGVYEQYF
TRBJ2-3 TRBV25-1 few NA TGTGCCAGCAGTGATTCAGGGGCGGGAGATACGCAGTATTTT CASSDSGAGDTQYF
TRBJ1-3 TRBV12-3/TRBV12-4 many NA TGTGCCAGCAGTGGTACAGCTGGAAACACCATATATTTT CASSGTAGNTIYF
TRBJ1-3 TRBV10-3 few NA TGTGCCATTCGAGGAAACAGGGTACCTGGAAACACCATATATTTT CAIRGNRVPGNTIYF
TRBJ2-3 TRBV6-1 NA NA TGTGCCAGCAGGCGGCAGGGCACAGATACGCAGTATTTT CASRRQGTDTQYF
TRBJ1-2 TRBV10-3 NA NA TGTGCCATCAGTGAGGGGAACTATGGCTACACCTTC CAISEGNYGYTF
TRBJ1-3 TRBV25-1 few NA TGTGCCAGCAGTGAATTCTACAGTTCGAGCTCTGGAAACACCATATATTTT CASSEFYSSSSGNTIYF
TRBJ1-1 TRBV19 NA NA TGTGCCAGTAGCTGGGTCATTGGCACTGAAGCTTTCTTT CASSWVIGTEAFF
TRBJ1-4 TRBV6-1 many TRBD1 TGTGCCAGCAGCTGGGACAGGGGGCAAGAAAAACTGTTTTTT CASSWDRGQEKLFF
TRBJ2-5 TRBV12-3/TRBV12-4 many NA TGTGCCAGCAGTTTACACGGGGGCCGGGAGACCCAGTACTTC CASSLHGGRETQYF
TRBJ2-1 TRBV9 NA TRBD2 TGTGCCAGCAGCGTAATTAGCGGGGGGATCAATGAGCAGTTCTTC CASSVISGGINEQFF